This TCR beta chain was profiled in a study of Ad26.COV2.S vaccination and SARS-CoV-2 variants. Study overall: It was the COV1001 Ad26.COV2.S trial arm that included the donor. Once or twice, 56 days apart, Ad26.COV2.S was delivered intramuscularly.

V lost 3 bases, J lost 0 bases, and 8 bases lay in between. CDR1 and CDR2 from the germline V gene are SGDLS and YYNGEE. This CDR3 comprises 14 residues. This sample's treatment: 19 received Ad26.COV2.S at low or high dose, single or two shots; roughly five received placebo; per-sample allocation not given. Repertoires come from day 63 after the first vaccine or placebo injection. An Ad26 vector expressing Wuhan-strain SARS-CoV-2 spike served as the vaccine. Produced via immunoSEQ multiplex PCR; TCRdb's table is partial and in-frame only. The top ten clones hold 7.4% of a sample with a few hundred thousand clones, roughly 85% of them seen once.

The receptor was derived from a person aged 18-65 years who received the Ad26.COV2.S COVID-19 vaccine or a placebo. Sequencing used peripheral blood, obtained in a trial of Ad26.COV2.S vaccine versus placebo. This chain joins TRBV9 and TRBJ2-3; D gene uncertain. This CDR3 is CASSDQISTDTQYF. In DNA, the CDR3 is TGTGCCAGCAGCGACCAAATAAGCACAGATACGCAGTATTTT. Full variable domain (outside the CDR3, taken from reference TRBV9 and TRBJ2-3): DSGVTQTPKHLITATGQRVTLRCSPRSGDLSVYWYQQSLDQGLQFLIQYYNGEERAKGNILERFSAQQFPDLHSELNLSSLELGDSALYFCASSDQISTDTQYFGPGTRLTVL.